This T cell receptor beta chain was recorded in a study of OX40 agonist ivuxolimab in advanced cancers. Study as a whole: Ivuxolimab was delivered to patients intravenously every 2 weeks at doses spanning 0.01 to 10 mg/kg. Broader study findings: Certain nonresponders likewise exhibited a low normalized T-cell clonal expansion.

TCRdb keeps only in-frame clones here, not all; method: immunoSEQ multiplex PCR. The table shows 30,000 to 45,000 clones, with roughly 90% occurring only once. A word on this clone: Its specificity is not known.

Germline assignment: CDR1 LNHNV and CDR2 YYDKDF (reference sequence). The germline V and J ends were trimmed by 0 bases and 9 bases, with 18 bases remaining between them. The CDR3 loop spans 16 amino acids. This sequence originates from an adult with an advanced solid tumor such as melanoma, head and neck, liver or kidney cancer. The gene calls are TRBV15 and TRBJ2-4; a weak D match, TRBD2 (7 bases). This material consisted of CD4+ or CD8+ T cells sorted from blood, taken in a trial of the OX40 agonist ivuxolimab. The CDR3 DNA follows: TGTGCCACCAGCAGAGATGGGCAGGGGAGGGTGGTCATTCAGTACTTC. Residues: CATSRDGQGRVVIQYF.